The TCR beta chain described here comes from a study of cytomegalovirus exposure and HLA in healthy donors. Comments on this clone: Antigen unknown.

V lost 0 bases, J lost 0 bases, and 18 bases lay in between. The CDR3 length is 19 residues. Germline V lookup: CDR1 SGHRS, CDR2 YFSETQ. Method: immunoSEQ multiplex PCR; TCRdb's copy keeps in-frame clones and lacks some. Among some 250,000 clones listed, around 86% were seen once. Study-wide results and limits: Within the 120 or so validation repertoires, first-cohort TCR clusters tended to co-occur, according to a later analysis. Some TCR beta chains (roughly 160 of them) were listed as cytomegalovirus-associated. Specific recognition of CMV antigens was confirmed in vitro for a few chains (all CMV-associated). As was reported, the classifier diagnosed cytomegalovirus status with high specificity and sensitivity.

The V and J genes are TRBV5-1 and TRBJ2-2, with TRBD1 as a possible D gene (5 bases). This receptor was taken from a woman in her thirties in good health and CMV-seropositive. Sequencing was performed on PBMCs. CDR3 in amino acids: CASSLGGPGRLANTGELFF. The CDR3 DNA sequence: TGCGCCAGCAGCTTGGGTGGGCCAGGGCGACTCGCGAACACCGGGGAGCTGTTTTTT.